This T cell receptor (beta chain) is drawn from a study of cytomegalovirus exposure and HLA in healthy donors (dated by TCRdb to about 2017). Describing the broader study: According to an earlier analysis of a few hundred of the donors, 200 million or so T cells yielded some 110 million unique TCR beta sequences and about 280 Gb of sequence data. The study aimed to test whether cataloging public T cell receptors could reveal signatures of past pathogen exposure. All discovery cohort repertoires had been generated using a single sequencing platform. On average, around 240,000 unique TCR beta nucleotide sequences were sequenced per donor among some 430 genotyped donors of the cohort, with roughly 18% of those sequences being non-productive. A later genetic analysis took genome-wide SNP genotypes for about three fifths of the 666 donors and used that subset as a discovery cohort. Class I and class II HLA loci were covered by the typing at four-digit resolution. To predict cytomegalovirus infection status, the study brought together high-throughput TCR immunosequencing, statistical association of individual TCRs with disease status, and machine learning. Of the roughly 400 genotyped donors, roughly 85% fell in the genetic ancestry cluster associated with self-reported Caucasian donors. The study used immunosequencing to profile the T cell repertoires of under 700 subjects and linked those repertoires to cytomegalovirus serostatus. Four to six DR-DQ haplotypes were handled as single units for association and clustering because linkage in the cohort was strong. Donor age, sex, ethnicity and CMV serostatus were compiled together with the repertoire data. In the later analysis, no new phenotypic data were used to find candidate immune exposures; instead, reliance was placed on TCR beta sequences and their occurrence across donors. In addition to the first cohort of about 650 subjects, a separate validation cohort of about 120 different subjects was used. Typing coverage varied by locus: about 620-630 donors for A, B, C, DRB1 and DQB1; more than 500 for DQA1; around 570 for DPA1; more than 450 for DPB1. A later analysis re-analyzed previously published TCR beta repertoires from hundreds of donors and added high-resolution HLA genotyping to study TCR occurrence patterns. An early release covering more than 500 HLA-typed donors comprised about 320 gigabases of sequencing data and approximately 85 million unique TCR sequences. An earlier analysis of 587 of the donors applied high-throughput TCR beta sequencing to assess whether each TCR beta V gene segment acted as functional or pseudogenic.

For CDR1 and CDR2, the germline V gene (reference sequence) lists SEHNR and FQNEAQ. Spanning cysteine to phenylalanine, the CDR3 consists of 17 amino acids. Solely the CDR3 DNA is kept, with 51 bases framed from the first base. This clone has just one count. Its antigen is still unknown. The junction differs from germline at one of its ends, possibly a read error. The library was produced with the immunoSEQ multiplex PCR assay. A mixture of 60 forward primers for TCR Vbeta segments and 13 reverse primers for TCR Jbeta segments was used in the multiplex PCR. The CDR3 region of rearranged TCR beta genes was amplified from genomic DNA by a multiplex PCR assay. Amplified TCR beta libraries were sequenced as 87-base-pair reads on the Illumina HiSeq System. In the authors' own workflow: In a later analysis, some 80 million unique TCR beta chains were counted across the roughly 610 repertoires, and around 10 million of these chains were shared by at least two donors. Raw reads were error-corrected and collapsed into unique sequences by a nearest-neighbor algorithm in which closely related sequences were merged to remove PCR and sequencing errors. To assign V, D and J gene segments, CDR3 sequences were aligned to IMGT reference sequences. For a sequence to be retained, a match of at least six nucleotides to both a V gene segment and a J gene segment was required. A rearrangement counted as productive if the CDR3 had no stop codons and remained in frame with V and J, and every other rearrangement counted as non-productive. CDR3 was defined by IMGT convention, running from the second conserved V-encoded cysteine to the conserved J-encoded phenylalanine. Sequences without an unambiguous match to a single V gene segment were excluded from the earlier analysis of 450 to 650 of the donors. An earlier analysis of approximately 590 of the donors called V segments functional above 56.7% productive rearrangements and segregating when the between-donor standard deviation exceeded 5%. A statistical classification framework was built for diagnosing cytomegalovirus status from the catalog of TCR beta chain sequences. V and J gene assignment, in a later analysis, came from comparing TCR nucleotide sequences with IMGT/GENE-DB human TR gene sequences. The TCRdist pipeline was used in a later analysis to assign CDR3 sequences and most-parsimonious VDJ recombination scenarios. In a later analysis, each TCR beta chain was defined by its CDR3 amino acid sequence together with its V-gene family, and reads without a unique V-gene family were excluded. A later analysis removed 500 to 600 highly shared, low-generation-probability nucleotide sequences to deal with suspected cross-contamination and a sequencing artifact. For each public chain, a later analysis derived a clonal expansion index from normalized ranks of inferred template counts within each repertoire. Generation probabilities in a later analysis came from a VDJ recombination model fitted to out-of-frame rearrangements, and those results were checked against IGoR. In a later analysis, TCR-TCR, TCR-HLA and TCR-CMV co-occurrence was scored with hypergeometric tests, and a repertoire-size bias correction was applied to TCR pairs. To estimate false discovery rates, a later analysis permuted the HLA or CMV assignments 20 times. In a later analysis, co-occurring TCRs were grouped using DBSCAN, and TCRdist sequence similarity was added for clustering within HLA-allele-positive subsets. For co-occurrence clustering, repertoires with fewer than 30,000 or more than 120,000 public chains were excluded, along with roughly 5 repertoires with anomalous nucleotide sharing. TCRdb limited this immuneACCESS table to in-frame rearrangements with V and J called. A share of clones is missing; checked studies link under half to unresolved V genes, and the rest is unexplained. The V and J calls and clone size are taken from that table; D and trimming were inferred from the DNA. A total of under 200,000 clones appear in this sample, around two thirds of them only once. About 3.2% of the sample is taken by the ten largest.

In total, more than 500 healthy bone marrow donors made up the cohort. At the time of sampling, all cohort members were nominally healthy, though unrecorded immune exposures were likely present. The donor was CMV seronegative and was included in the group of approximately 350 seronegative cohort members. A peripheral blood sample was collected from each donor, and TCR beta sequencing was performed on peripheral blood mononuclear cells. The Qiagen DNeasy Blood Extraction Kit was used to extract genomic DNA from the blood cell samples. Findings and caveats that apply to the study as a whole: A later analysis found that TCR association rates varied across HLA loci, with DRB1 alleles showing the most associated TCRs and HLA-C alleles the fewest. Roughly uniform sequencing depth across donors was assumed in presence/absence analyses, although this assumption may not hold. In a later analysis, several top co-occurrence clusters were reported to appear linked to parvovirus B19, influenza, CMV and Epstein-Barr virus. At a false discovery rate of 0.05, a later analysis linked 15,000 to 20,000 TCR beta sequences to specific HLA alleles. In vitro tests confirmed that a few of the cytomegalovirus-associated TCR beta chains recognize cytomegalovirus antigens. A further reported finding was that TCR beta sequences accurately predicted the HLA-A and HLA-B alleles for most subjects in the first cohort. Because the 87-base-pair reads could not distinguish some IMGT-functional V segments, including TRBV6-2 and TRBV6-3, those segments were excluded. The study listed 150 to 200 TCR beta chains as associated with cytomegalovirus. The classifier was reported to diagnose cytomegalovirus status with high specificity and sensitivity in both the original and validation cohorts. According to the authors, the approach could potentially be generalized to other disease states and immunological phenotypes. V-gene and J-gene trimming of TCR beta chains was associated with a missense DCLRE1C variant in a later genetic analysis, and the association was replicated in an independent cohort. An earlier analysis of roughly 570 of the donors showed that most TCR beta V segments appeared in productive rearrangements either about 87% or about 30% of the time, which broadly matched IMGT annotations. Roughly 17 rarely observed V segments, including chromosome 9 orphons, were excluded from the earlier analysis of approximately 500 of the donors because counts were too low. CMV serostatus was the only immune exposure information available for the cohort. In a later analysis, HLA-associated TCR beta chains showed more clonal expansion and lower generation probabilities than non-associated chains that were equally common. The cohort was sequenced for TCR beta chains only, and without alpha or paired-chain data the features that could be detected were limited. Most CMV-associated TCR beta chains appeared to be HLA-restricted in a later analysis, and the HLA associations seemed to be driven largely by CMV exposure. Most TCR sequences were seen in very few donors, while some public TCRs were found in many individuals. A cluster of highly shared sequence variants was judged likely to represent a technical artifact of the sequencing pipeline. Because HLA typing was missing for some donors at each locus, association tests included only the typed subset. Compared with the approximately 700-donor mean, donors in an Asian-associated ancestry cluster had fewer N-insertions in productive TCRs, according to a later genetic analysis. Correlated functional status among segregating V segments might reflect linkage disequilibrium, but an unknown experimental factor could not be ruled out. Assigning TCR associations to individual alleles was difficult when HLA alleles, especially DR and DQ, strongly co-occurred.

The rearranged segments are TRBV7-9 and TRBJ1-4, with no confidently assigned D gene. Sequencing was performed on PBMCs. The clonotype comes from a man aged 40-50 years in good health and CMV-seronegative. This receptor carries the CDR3 CSSSLAARQTSNEKLFF. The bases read TGTTCCAGCAGCTTAGCCGCCCGCCAGACTTCGAATGAAAAACTGTTTTTT.